This is a list of T cell receptor beta chains from one sample in a study of T cell repertoires in cytomegalovirus infection. TCRdb called the reads again in MiXCR, with one record for every CDR3 protein. Among some 400,000 distinct CDR3 sequences listed, about 33% were seen once. The sample taken for sequencing was PBMCs. These receptors were obtained from a human donor in good health (CMV status not recorded). Some clones in this sample may be carry-over from other donors' samples. Both conserved end residues are part of each CDR3. D genes are given only for firm matches. The size of a clone is reported for some rows only, either as once, few or many, or as a class for expanded clones.

V gene: TRBV6-5; clone size: NA; D gene: NA; J gene: TRBJ1-6; CDR3 protein: CASSYGQRSYNSPLHF; CDR3 DNA: TGTGCCAGCAGTTACGGACAGCGCTCCTATAATTCACCCCTCCACTTT
V gene: TRBV20-1; clone size: NA; D gene: NA; J gene: TRBJ2-7; CDR3 protein: CSARRLTNYEQYF; CDR3 DNA: TGCAGTGCTAGAAGACTGACAAACTACGAGCAGTACTTC
V gene: TRBV6-1; clone size: NA; D gene: TRBD2; J gene: TRBJ2-3; CDR3 protein: CACTGLAGAPTDTRYF; CDR3 DNA: TGTGCCTGCACCGGGCTAGCGGGGGCCCCCACAGATACGCGGTATTTT
V gene: TRBV20-1; clone size: once; D gene: NA; J gene: TRBJ1-2; CDR3 protein: CSARGTETYGYTF; CDR3 DNA: TGCAGTGCTAGAGGGACGGAGACCTATGGCTACACCTTC
V gene: TRBV20-1; clone size: NA; D gene: NA; J gene: TRBJ1-6; CDR3 protein: CSARGRGINSPLHF; CDR3 DNA: TGCAGTGCTAGGGGAAGGGGAATAAATTCACCCCTCCACTTT
V gene: TRBV6-6; clone size: NA; D gene: NA; J gene: TRBJ1-5; CDR3 protein: CAISGRGDRPQHF; CDR3 DNA: TGTGCCATCTCGGGGAGGGGTGATCGGCCCCAGCATTTT
V gene: TRBV19; clone size: NA; D gene: NA; J gene: TRBJ1-6; CDR3 protein: CASSLPEGGNSPLHF; CDR3 DNA: TGTGCCAGTAGTCTCCCGGAGGGAGGAAATTCACCCCTCCACTTT
V gene: TRBV6-5; clone size: few; D gene: NA; J gene: TRBJ2-7; CDR3 protein: CASRKGQGTYEQYF; CDR3 DNA: TGTGCCAGCAGGAAGGGTCAAGGGACCTACGAGCAGTACTTC
V gene: TRBV9; clone size: NA; D gene: TRBD1; J gene: TRBJ2-3; CDR3 protein: CASSARDRGSDTQYF; CDR3 DNA: TGTGCCAGCAGCGCCCGGGACAGGGGGTCCGATACGCAGTATTTT
V gene: TRBV27; clone size: few; D gene: NA; J gene: TRBJ2-7; CDR3 protein: CASSSPPFEQYF; CDR3 DNA: TGTGCCAGCAGTTCGCCACCCTTCGAGCAGTACTTC
V gene: TRBV27; clone size: few; D gene: NA; J gene: TRBJ2-5; CDR3 protein: CASSLRDAGRETQYF; CDR3 DNA: TGTGCCAGCAGTTTAAGGGACGCCGGTAGGGAGACCCAGTACTTC
V gene: TRBV11-3; clone size: few; D gene: NA; J gene: TRBJ2-5; CDR3 protein: CASSLGRGSRETQYF; CDR3 DNA: TGTGCCAGCAGCTTAGGAAGGGGATCGAGGGAGACCCAGTACTTC
V gene: TRBV28; clone size: NA; D gene: NA; J gene: TRBJ1-2; CDR3 protein: CASSRAALSNYGYTF; CDR3 DNA: TGTGCCAGCAGCCGGGCGGCACTCTCTAACTATGGCTACACCTTC
V gene: TRBV30; clone size: NA; D gene: TRBD1; J gene: TRBJ1-5; CDR3 protein: CAWSVDRGNQPQHF; CDR3 DNA: TGTGCCTGGAGTGTAGACAGGGGGAATCAGCCCCAGCATTTT
V gene: TRBV7-8; clone size: few; D gene: TRBD2; J gene: TRBJ2-5; CDR3 protein: CASSFGGGAGEETQYF; CDR3 DNA: TGTGCCAGCAGCTTCGGCGGGGGGGCAGGTGAAGAGACCCAGTACTTC
V gene: TRBV4-1; clone size: few; D gene: NA; J gene: TRBJ1-1; CDR3 protein: CASRRANTEAFF; CDR3 DNA: TGCGCCAGCAGGAGGGCGAACACTGAAGCTTTCTTT
V gene: TRBV20-1; clone size: NA; D gene: NA; J gene: TRBJ1-5; CDR3 protein: CSAERGNQPQHF; CDR3 DNA: TGCAGTGCTGAAAGGGGCAATCAGCCCCAGCATTTT
V gene: TRBV4-1; clone size: NA; D gene: NA; J gene: TRBJ1-6; CDR3 protein: CASSQENDSSYNSPLHF; CDR3 DNA: TGCGCCAGCAGCCAAGAGAATGACAGCTCCTATAATTCACCCCTCCACTTT
V gene: TRBV29-1; clone size: few; D gene: NA; J gene: TRBJ1-2; CDR3 protein: CSAETGYGYTF; CDR3 DNA: TGCAGCGCTGAGACAGGCTATGGCTACACCTTC
V gene: TRBV7-2; clone size: many; D gene: NA; J gene: TRBJ2-3; CDR3 protein: CASSLTSLTGTDTQYF; CDR3 DNA: TGTGCCAGCAGCCTAACTAGTCTGACTGGCACAGATACGCAGTATTTT
V gene: TRBV7-2; clone size: few; D gene: NA; J gene: TRBJ2-5; CDR3 protein: CASSPLGRQETQYF; CDR3 DNA: TGTGCCAGCAGCCCTCTAGGGAGACAAGAGACCCAGTACTTC
V gene: TRBV24-1; clone size: NA; D gene: NA; J gene: TRBJ2-2; CDR3 protein: CATRTRNTVDLFF; CDR3 DNA: TGTGCCACCAGGACTCGGAACACCGTGGATCTGTTTTTT
V gene: TRBV7-8; clone size: few; D gene: NA; J gene: TRBJ1-2; CDR3 protein: CASSGDGRYGYTF; CDR3 DNA: TGTGCCAGCAGCGGGGACGGGAGATATGGCTACACCTTC
V gene: TRBV28; clone size: many; D gene: TRBD1; J gene: TRBJ2-7; CDR3 protein: CASTPDRVREQYF; CDR3 DNA: TGTGCCAGCACCCCGGACAGGGTTAGGGAGCAGTACTTC
V gene: TRBV7-6; clone size: few; D gene: NA; J gene: TRBJ1-2; CDR3 protein: CASSRQAGVGYTF; CDR3 DNA: TGTGCCAGCAGCCGACAGGCGGGCGTAGGCTACACCTTC
V gene: TRBV12-3/TRBV12-4; clone size: NA; D gene: NA; J gene: TRBJ1-4; CDR3 protein: CASSLAGVEKLFF; CDR3 DNA: TGTGCCAGCAGTTTAGCGGGGGTTGAAAAACTGTTTTTT
V gene: TRBV7-8; clone size: many; D gene: NA; J gene: TRBJ1-1; CDR3 protein: CASSLALKAPEAFF; CDR3 DNA: TGTGCCAGCAGCTTAGCGCTCAAAGCACCCGAAGCTTTCTTT
V gene: TRBV7-8; clone size: NA; D gene: NA; J gene: TRBJ2-1; CDR3 protein: CASSLALRGASYNEQFF; CDR3 DNA: TGTGCCAGCAGCTTAGCTTTACGGGGGGCGTCCTACAATGAGCAGTTCTTC
V gene: TRBV2; clone size: NA; D gene: NA; J gene: TRBJ1-6; CDR3 protein: CASSERGTYNSPLHF; CDR3 DNA: TGTGCCAGCAGTGAAAGGGGGACCTATAATTCACCCCTCCACTTT
V gene: TRBV5-6; clone size: NA; D gene: NA; J gene: TRBJ1-3; CDR3 protein: CASSLMGGPSSGNTIYF; CDR3 DNA: TGTGCCAGCAGCTTGATGGGGGGTCCCAGCTCTGGAAACACCATATATTTT
V gene: TRBV7-9; clone size: NA; D gene: NA; J gene: TRBJ2-1; CDR3 protein: CARSPAGDDETFF; CDR3 DNA: TGTGCCAGAAGCCCCGCTGGGGATGATGAGACGTTCTTC
V gene: TRBV9; clone size: NA; D gene: NA; J gene: TRBJ1-1; CDR3 protein: CDSSYRTVSSTEAFF; CDR3 DNA: TGTGACAGCAGCTACCGGACAGTGTCGAGCACTGAAGCTTTCTTT
V gene: TRBV15; clone size: NA; D gene: NA; J gene: TRBJ2-7; CDR3 protein: CATSPGRISYEQYF; CDR3 DNA: TGTGCCACCAGCCCTGGACGGATCTCCTACGAGCAGTACTTC
V gene: TRBV19; clone size: NA; D gene: NA; J gene: TRBJ1-6; CDR3 protein: CASRIQVNSYNSPLHF; CDR3 DNA: TGTGCCAGTAGGATCCAGGTGAACTCCTATAATTCACCCCTCCACTTT
V gene: TRBV28; clone size: NA; D gene: NA; J gene: TRBJ1-1; CDR3 protein: CASSLSTEYTEAFF; CDR3 DNA: TGTGCCAGCAGTTTGTCTACAGAATACACTGAAGCTTTCTTT
V gene: TRBV7-6; clone size: many; D gene: TRBD1; J gene: TRBJ2-5; CDR3 protein: CASSLRPARGLQETQYF; CDR3 DNA: TGTGCCAGCAGCTTACGGCCGGCCAGGGGGCTCCAAGAGACCCAGTACTTC
V gene: TRBV4-1; clone size: NA; D gene: NA; J gene: TRBJ2-7; CDR3 protein: CASSPSQGPAYEQYF; CDR3 DNA: TGCGCCAGCAGCCCCAGTCAGGGGCCAGCCTACGAGCAGTACTTC
V gene: TRBV7-2; clone size: NA; D gene: NA; J gene: TRBJ2-1; CDR3 protein: CASSSKGGTNRYNEQFF; CDR3 DNA: TGTGCCAGCAGCTCTAAGGGCGGGACGAACCGCTACAATGAGCAGTTCTTC
V gene: TRBV20-1; clone size: NA; D gene: TRBD1; J gene: TRBJ1-1; CDR3 protein: CSARDALTGVNTEAFF; CDR3 DNA: TGCAGTGCTAGAGATGCCCTAACAGGGGTGAACACTGAAGCTTTCTTT
V gene: TRBV19; clone size: few; D gene: NA; J gene: TRBJ2-1; CDR3 protein: CASSSTAQNEQFF; CDR3 DNA: TGTGCCAGTAGTTCGACAGCGCAAAATGAGCAGTTCTTC